This record concerns one T cell receptor (beta chain) sequence. Its cognate antigen is unknown. One junction end disagrees with the germline gene, perhaps due to a read error. This sample stems from a study of cytomegalovirus exposure and HLA in healthy donors. Study background: Samples from HLA-typed donors yielded 65 million to 85 million unique TCRs in an early data release. General observations from the study: The likely origin of a cluster of highly shared sequence variants was a sequencing artifact.

CDR1 SEHNR and CDR2 FQNEAQ come from the germline V gene (reference sequence). This CDR3 region has 12 residues. PCR primers comprised 60 Vbeta and 13 Jbeta primers. TCRdb keeps only in-frame clones here, not all; method: immunoSEQ multiplex PCR. The sample shows 130,000 to 150,000 clones, over 65% of them seen only once. The V gene is TRBV7-9, the J gene TRBJ1-2; D uncertain. This receptor was taken from a man aged 35 to 55 in good health and CMV-seropositive. The sequenced sample was PBMCs. The CDR3 spells CSSSQTDYGYTF. In nucleotides, the CDR3 is TGTTCCAGCAGTCAAACTGACTATGGCTACACCTTC.